Each of the 2 T cell receptor beta chains below was sequenced from the same sample in a study of prognosis after radiotherapy for stage I lung cancer. Two rounds of multiplex PCR amplified TCR beta CDR3 from genomic DNA. The first PCR round targeted every TRBV and TRBJ gene with specific primers. TCRdb re-analysed the multiplex PCR reads in MiXCR, keeping a single row per CDR3 protein. The sample lists some 15,000 distinct CDR3 sequences, about 57% occurring once. Sequenced here: PBMCs, sampled before or after stereotactic body radiation therapy (not recorded which). The receptors were sampled from a donor at least 50 years old with non-small cell lung cancer.

V is TRBV11-3 and J is TRBJ2-7; D ambiguous. Looked up from germline, CDR1 is SGHNT and CDR2 is YENEEA. The CDR3 spans 14 residues. Trimming cost V 6 bases and J 3 bases, with 15 bases left between them. The CDR3 region is CASSRKGRDYEQYF. In DNA form, the CDR3 reads TGTGCCAGCAGTAGGAAGGGCAGAGACTACGAGCAGTACTTC. Supplemented by reference TRBV11-3 and TRBJ2-7, the full variable domain reads EAGVVQSPRYKIIEKKQPVAFWCNPISGHNTLYWYLQNLGQGPELLIRYENEEAVDDSQLPKDRFSAERLKGVDSTLKIQPAELGDSAVYLCASSRKGRDYEQYFGPGTRLTVT.

This clonotype qualifies as medium-sized. The V and J genes are TRBV7-6 and TRBJ2-1, with TRBD2 matching 11 bases. V lost 5 bases and J lost 10; bases outside the gene matches: 13. Germline loops: CDR1 SGHVS, CDR2 FNYEAQ. The CDR3 covers 16 residues. The CDR3: CASSIEASGGWREQFF. CDR3 sequence (DNA): TGTGCCAGCAGCATAGAGGCTAGCGGGGGGTGGAGGGAGCAGTTCTTC.